The source of this T cell receptor (beta chain) is a study of blood T cell repertoires in COVID-19. Study-wide context: The cDNA or gDNA used as material had been derived from T cells, B-cell-depleted T cells, or PBMCs.

V dropped 3 bases and J dropped 6 bases, with 5 bases sitting between them. This CDR3 is 11 amino acids long. CDR1 is LNHDA and CDR2 is SQIVND in the germline V gene (reference sequence). The sample holds one count of this clone. Authors' processing steps: Reference gene primer amplification gave nucleated cell count estimates. Clones were read by immunoSEQ multiplex PCR, and TCRdb kept only the in-frame ones, dropping some. V and J calls and clone size are those listed in that table; D and trimming were worked out from the DNA. The sample yields about 14,000 clones, over 70% seen once. The rearrangement joins TRBV19 to TRBJ1-1; D gene ambiguous. Sequencing input: peripheral blood. The TCR comes from a human donor in a cohort sampled during active COVID-19. The CDR3 nucleotides read TGTGCCAGTAGTATCAATGCTGAAGCTTTCTTT. It yields the protein CASSINAEAFF.